These 18 T cell receptor beta chains were all obtained from the same sample, sequenced in a study of blood T cell repertoires in COVID-19. The data were produced by immunoSEQ multiplex PCR, yet TCRdb's version contains in-frame clones alone and is incomplete. This table has under 150,000 clones, almost 85% appearing once. Input material: peripheral blood. The receptor set was obtained from a man aged 55 to 70 with acute or convalescent COVID-19.

The chain is built from TRBV9 and TRBJ1-1, with D uncertain. CDR3 length: 13 residues. Germline CDR1 and CDR2: SGDLS and YYNGEE. Trimming took off 3 bases at V and 0 bases at J, with 6 bases between the two ends. The CDR3, as DNA: TGTGCCAGCAGCGGTGTAATGAACACTGAAGCTTTCTTT. Its translation: CASSGVMNTEAFF.

The chain joins TRBV18 to TRBJ2-7; weak D call: TRBD2 (5 bases). Germline V lookup: CDR1 KGHSH, CDR2 LQKENI. The germline V and J ends were trimmed by 2 bases and 5 bases, with 10 bases remaining between them. The CDR3 is made up of 13 amino acids. The CDR3 DNA reads as TGTGCCAGCTCACCATCGGGATCTAACGAGCAGTACTTC. This encodes CASSPSGSNEQYF.

V usage is TRBV11-2 and J usage is TRBJ2-2; D not resolved. The ends were cut back, 8 bases at V and 1 base at J, with 11 bases in the middle. The CDR3 has 14 amino acids. Looked up from germline, CDR1 is SGHAT and CDR2 is FQNNGV. CDR3 in DNA: TGTGCCAGCTCCGTGGAGCGGAACACCGGGGAGCTGTTTTTT. As protein: CASSVERNTGELFF.

The chain recombines TRBV9 with TRBJ2-1, with 7 bases matching TRBD1. This CDR3 is built from 16 residues. V was pared by 3 bases and J by 0 bases, with 6 bases of the junction left unmatched. CDR1 is SGDLS and CDR2 is YYNGEE in the germline V gene. CDR3 protein: CASSDRQGSSYNEQFF. The DNA for the CDR3 is TGTGCCAGCAGCGACCGACAGGGAAGCTCCTACAATGAGCAGTTCTTC. Filled out from reference TRBV9 and TRBJ2-1, the complete variable domain reads DSGVTQTPKHLITATGQRVTLRCSPRSGDLSVYWYQQSLDQGLQFLIQYYNGEERAKGNILERFSAQQFPDLHSELNLSSLELGDSALYFCASSDRQGSSYNEQFFGPGTRLTVL.

This clone was seen only once. This chain joins TRBV6-1 and TRBJ2-1; a possible D gene is TRBD1 (5 bases). From germline, CDR1 is MNHNS and CDR2 SASEGT. Trimming removed 1 base at V and 6 bases at J, with 7 bases between. The CDR3 length is 13 residues. The CDR3 DNA reads as TGTGCCAGCAGTGAAGTGACAGTCAATGAGCAGTTCTTC. Amino acids: CASSEVTVNEQFF.

J is TRBJ2-3 and V is TRBV4-1; 7 nucleotides agree with TRBD1. The germline gives CDR1 MGHRA, CDR2 YSYEKL. The CDR3 is 16 amino acids. After removal of 0 bases from V and 0 bases from J, the junction contained 3 bases not matched to a gene. The CDR3 coding sequence is TGCGCCAGCAGCCAAGACTGGACAGGCAGCACAGATACGCAGTATTTT. Protein sequence: CASSQDWTGSTDTQYF.

This clone has a single count. This chain joins TRBV6-5 and TRBJ2-1; 10 nucleotides align to TRBD1. Germline CDR1 is MNHEY and CDR2 is SVGAGI. V lost 7 bases and J lost 6; bases outside the gene matches: 6. This CDR3 is 14 amino acids long. CDR3: CASTEGTGVNEQFF. The CDR3 DNA follows: TGTGCCAGCACCGAGGGGACAGGGGTCAATGAGCAGTTCTTC.

This clone has only one observation. The chain couples TRBV24-1 to TRBJ2-2, with 14 bases lining up with TRBD2. The CDR3 covers 18 residues. Per germline, CDR1 KGHDR and CDR2 SFDVKD. The V segment lost 4 bases and the J segment 2 bases; nucleotides outside the gene matches: 5. The CDR3 region is CATSDPGLAGVNTGELFF. In DNA, the CDR3 is TGTGCCACCAGTGACCCGGGACTAGCGGGAGTAAACACCGGGGAGCTGTTTTTT.

This sequence joins TRBV9 and TRBJ2-5; D gene ambiguous. Germline CDR1 is SGDLS and CDR2 is YYNGEE. This CDR3 spans 11 amino acids. V shed 0 bases and J shed 5 bases, with 2 bases lying between them. As DNA, the CDR3 is TGTGCCAGCAGCGTAGCGGAGACCCAGTACTTC. It codes for CASSVAETQYF.

V gene TRBV19 combines with J gene TRBJ2-3; 13 bases map to TRBD2. The junction had 5 bases not matched to a gene; V was cut back by 1 base and J by 4 bases. Germline CDR1 is LNHDA and CDR2 is SQIVND (reference sequence). CDR3 length: 17 amino acids. CDR3 in amino acids: CASSIGRTSGSPDTQYF. CDR3 sequence (DNA): TGTGCCAGTAGTATAGGGCGGACTAGCGGGAGCCCAGATACGCAGTATTTT.

The gene calls are TRBV2 and TRBJ2-2; 9 positions match TRBD2. The CDR3 length is 15 residues. V lost 6 bases to trimming and J lost 4 bases; unmatched junction nucleotides: 6. Germline V lookup: CDR1 SNHLY, CDR2 FYNNEI. The CDR3 DNA reads TGTGCCAGCAGGGTAGCGGGAGCAGCCACCGGGGAGCTGTTTTTT. It yields the protein CASRVAGAATGELFF.

The CDR3 loop reads CASSLNAQGARYTGELFF. The CDR3 region has the DNA TGCGCCAGCAGCTTAAATGCTCAGGGGGCGCGGTACACCGGGGAGCTGTTTTTT. V gene TRBV5-1 combines with J gene TRBJ2-2, with 8 positions matching TRBD1. The germline V gene encodes CDR1 SGHRS and CDR2 YFSETQ. The trim removed 2 bases at V and 3 bases at J, leaving 12 bases unmatched. The CDR3 length is 18 residues.

This CDR3 is CASSQGQGKTANEKLFF. The CDR3 DNA sequence: TGTGCCAGCTCACAGGGACAGGGGAAGACGGCTAATGAAAAACTGTTTTTT. This sequence joins TRBV18 and TRBJ1-4, with TRBD1 matching over 10 bases. Germline V lookup: CDR1 KGHSH, CDR2 LQKENI. This CDR3 region has 17 residues. V lost 4 bases and J lost 3; bases outside the gene matches: 8.

The chain is built from TRBV5-1 and TRBJ2-7, with 9 bases lining up with TRBD2. The CDR3 spans 16 residues. Per germline, CDR1 SGHRS and CDR2 YFSETQ. After removal of 0 bases from V and 6 bases from J, the junction contained 10 bases not matched to a gene. CDR3 bases: TGCGCCAGCAGCTTGGCGGTAGCGGGAGCTTCGGGCGAGCAGTACTTC. This sequence encodes CASSLAVAGASGEQYF. Full variable domain (remainder filled in from reference TRBV5-1 and TRBJ2-7): KAGVTQTPRYLIKTRGQQVTLSCSPISGHRSVSWYQQTPGQGLQFLFEYFSETQRNKGNFPGRFSGRQFSNSRSEMNVSTLELGDSALYLCASSLAVAGASGEQYFGPGTRLTVT.

The chain couples TRBV11-2 to TRBJ1-2; the D gene is possibly TRBD1 (6 bases). Trimming cost V 6 bases and J 1 base, with 15 bases left between them. This CDR3 has 15 amino acids. Germline V gene lookup returns CDR1 SGHAT and CDR2 FQNNGV. This CDR3 reads CASRERDNFNYGYTF. The CDR3 nucleotides read TGTGCCAGCAGAGAGCGGGACAATTTTAACTATGGCTACACCTTC.

The chain uses TRBV28 and TRBJ1-1; TRBD1 matches at 12 bases. V trimming: 3 bases; J trimming: 8 bases; junction bases outside the gene matches: 4. Germline CDR1 is MDHEN and CDR2 is SYDVKM. The CDR3 is 14 amino acids. The CDR3 nucleotides are TGTGCCAGCAGTTTGGACGGGACAGGGGGCGAAGCTTTCTTT. Encoded protein: CASSLDGTGGEAFF.

This chain connects TRBV24-1 to TRBJ2-6; weak D call: TRBD2 (5 bases). Trimming took off 0 bases at V and 0 bases at J, with 8 bases between the two ends. Germline lookup yields CDR1 KGHDR and CDR2 SFDVKD. The CDR3 extends over 17 amino acids. The CDR3 is CATSDLREGSGANVLTF. The DNA of the CDR3 is TGTGCCACCAGTGATTTGCGGGAAGGCTCTGGGGCCAACGTCCTGACTTTC.

The V call is TRBV3-1 (or the pseudogene TRBV3-2), the J call TRBJ2-3, with TRBD2 as a possible D gene (7 bases). V was trimmed by 0 bases and J by 9 bases, leaving 13 bases between them. This CDR3 region has 14 residues. In germline, CDR1 is LGHDT, CDR2 YNNKEL (reference sequence). The CDR3: CASSQDRGGETQYF. CDR3 nucleotide sequence: TGTGCCAGCAGCCAAGATCGCGGGGGCGAGACGCAGTATTTT.